This T cell receptor (beta chain) was profiled in a study of siplizumab effects on memory and regulatory T cells. With respect to this clone: Its antigen is not known.

Study-level results: The alloresponse seemed to draw substantially on naive T cells, which appeared more diverse than memory cells.

Assays were performed on some 9.2 x 10^4 TCR templates per sample. Produced via immunoSEQ multiplex PCR; TCRdb's table is partial and in-frame only. The sample has approximately 120,000 clones, about 90% seen once. The V end was cut by 0 bases, the J end by 6 bases, with 21 bases between. This CDR3 is 17 amino acids long. CDR1 is SEHNR and CDR2 is FQNEAQ in the germline V gene (reference sequence). The source material was Tregs sorted from blood. The rearrangement links TRBV7-9 to TRBJ2-7, with D uncertain. The TCR originated in a human donor in good health. The CDR3: CASSLAQSTKSPREQYF. In nucleotides, the CDR3 is TGTGCCAGCAGCTTAGCGCAGTCAACAAAATCTCCGCGCGAGCAGTACTTC. The whole variable domain, remainder taken from reference TRBV7-9 and TRBJ2-7, is DTGVSQNPRHKITKRGQNVTFRCDPISEHNRLYWYRQTLGQGPEFLTYFQNEAQLEKSRLLSDRFSAERPKGSFSTLEIQRTEQGDSAMYLCASSLAQSTKSPREQYFGPGTRLTVT.